A selection of T cell receptor beta chains follows, all from one sample in a study of T cell changes during pregnancy in multiple sclerosis. Data came from immunoSEQ multiplex PCR; TCRdb stores just in-frame clones and leaves some out. The table records approximately 80,000 clones, approximately 93% of them present only once. The sample consisted of peripheral blood, taken in the second trimester of pregnancy. The origin of the receptors is a female donor in good health, enrolled as a control in a pregnancy study. Each CDR3 is given with its conserved first and last residue. Each record gives: D gene, V gene, clone size, J gene, CDR3 DNA, CDR3 protein. The D gene is left open where the match is weak. Clone size is shown for a subset of rows, as once, few, many or a class of expanded clone.

-	TRBV4-1	-	TRBJ2-7	TGCGCCAGCAGCCAAGCGGGGACTGCTCACGAGCAGTACTTC	CASSQAGTAHEQYF
-	TRBV2	-	TRBJ1-2	TGTGCCAGGGTGATACTGGACAGCCTCTATGGCTACACCTTC	CARVILDSLYGYTF
-	TRBV11-3	-	TRBJ2-1	TGTGCCAGCAGCTTAGATCTAGCAGGCATCAATGAGCAGTTCTTC	CASSLDLAGINEQFF
-	TRBV27	-	TRBJ2-7	TGTGCCAGCAGGGTTCAAGCGGGACAACCCTACGAGCAGTACTTC	CASRVQAGQPYEQYF
TRBD2	TRBV5-1	-	TRBJ2-5	TGCGCCAGCAGCTTGGGCACTAGCGGGACACAAGAGACCCAGTACTTC	CASSLGTSGTQETQYF
TRBD1	TRBV5-1	-	TRBJ2-7	TGCGCCAGCAGCCTAGCGGGACAGGGGGCTATGGGCGAGCAGTACTTC	CASSLAGQGAMGEQYF
TRBD1	TRBV18	-	TRBJ2-7	TGTGCCAGCTCACCTATTCCTAGGGGGCGCGGTGGTTCCTACGAGCAGTACTTC	CASSPIPRGRGGSYEQYF
TRBD1	TRBV4-1	-	TRBJ1-1	TGCGCCAGCAGCCAAGACTACAGGGGGTTCACTGAAGCTTTCTTT	CASSQDYRGFTEAFF
-	TRBV2	-	TRBJ2-7	TGTGCCAGCAGTGAAGAATTGGGAGGATACGAGCAGTACTTC	CASSEELGGYEQYF
-	TRBV7-2	-	TRBJ2-3	TGTGCCAGCAGCCTTGCGGAATTGACAGATACGCAGTATTTT	CASSLAELTDTQYF
TRBD1	TRBV19	once	TRBJ1-3	TGTGCATCCGGGGACAGGGGAAACACCATATATTTT	CASGDRGNTIYF
-	TRBV28	-	TRBJ1-1	TGTGCCCGCAGTTTAGTCGACACTGAAGCTTTCTTT	CARSLVDTEAFF
TRBD1	TRBV6-5	few	TRBJ1-2	TGTGCCAGCAGTCGACAGGGGAACTATGGCTACACCTTC	CASSRQGNYGYTF
-	TRBV28	once	TRBJ1-5	TGTGCCAGCAGTTCCTGGGACTATAGCAATCAGCCCCAGCATTTT	CASSSWDYSNQPQHF
TRBD2	TRBV2	-	TRBJ2-7	TGTGCCAGCACCCCCCAGCGGGAGCCCTACGAGCAGTACTTC	CASTPQREPYEQYF
-	TRBV4-1	-	TRBJ1-2	TGCGCCAGCAGCCAAGTCTTTGGCAGGGCGAAGGGTAACTATGGCTACACCTTC	CASSQVFGRAKGNYGYTF
TRBD1	TRBV19	once	TRBJ1-1	TGTGCCAGTAGTTTAAGGGACAGGGGGAACACTGAAGCTTTCTTT	CASSLRDRGNTEAFF
-	TRBV21-1	-	TRBJ2-7	TGTGCCAGCAGCAAAGAGGGCTCGGGGACATGCTCCTACGAGCAGTACTTC	CASSKEGSGTCSYEQYF
-	TRBV6-6	-	TRBJ2-7	TGTGCTTCTCGGCCAGGGATTACCTACGAGCAGTACTTC	CASRPGITYEQYF
TRBD1	TRBV2	-	TRBJ2-7	TGTGCCAGCAGCCAAAGTACCGGGACAGGGGACTACGAGCAGTACTTC	CASSQSTGTGDYEQYF